This T cell receptor (beta chain) derives from a study of OX40 agonist ivuxolimab in advanced cancers. Study-level information: Those enrolled were approximately 78% male, with a mean age of approximately 60 years and ages from roughly 23 to 80. Partial response was recorded in three patients: one hepatocellular carcinoma and two cutaneous melanoma cases.

Produced via immunoSEQ multiplex PCR; TCRdb's table is partial and in-frame only. This sample has some 40,000 clones; 91% occur once, and the top ten carry about 30%. On this clone: Its antigen is unidentified.

Blood got drawn at baseline, again on cycle 4 day 1, and then on cycle 7 day 1. Study-level findings and limits: Undetermined was the antigen specificity of the expanded peripheral T cells.

This CDR3 contains 13 residues. V dropped 2 bases and J dropped 6 bases, with 8 bases sitting between them. Germline-derived CDR1 and CDR2 are LNHDA and SQIVND (reference sequence). The sequenced sample was CD4+ or CD8+ T cells sorted from blood, obtained in a trial of the OX40 agonist ivuxolimab. This chain links TRBV19 with TRBJ2-1; D remains unclear. The receptor was derived from an adult with an advanced solid tumor such as melanoma, head and neck, liver or kidney cancer. CDR3 DNA sequence: TGTGCCAGTAGTATACACGGACCCAATGAGCAGTTCTTC. Translated: CASSIHGPNEQFF.